This T cell receptor beta chain is from a study of T cells in Graves' hyperthyroidism and ophthalmopathy. This clonotype was recorded a few times. Its antigen remains unknown. Stable Graves' hyperthyroidism meant no ophthalmopathy progression within 18 months. Clinical symptoms, serum thyroxine and TRAb, thyroid ultrasound and orbital computed tomography together formed the diagnostic basis. CDR1 is DFQATT and CDR2 is SNEGSKA in the germline V gene (reference sequence). CDR3 size: 17 residues. The J segment lost 0 bases and the V segment lost 5 bases, leaving 13 bases of the junction unmatched. Study results and limitations: In validation, the model predicted ophthalmopathy. These predictions came a median 6.5 months before onset. Also found in blood were most expanded thyroid clonotypes above 0.001.

TCR beta CDR3 sequences were amplified from RNA transcripts. In the first-round RT-PCR of the TCR CDR3, the HTBI primer set was used. Via MiXCR, TCRdb re-called the multiplex PCR reads, giving one row per CDR3 protein. The sample gives some 27,000 distinct CDR3 sequences, 45% of which show up once; 10% is in the top ten. The sequencing input was blood. This rearrangement joins TRBV20-1 to TRBJ2-7, with 10 nucleotides matching TRBD2. This receptor was identified in a woman younger than 45 with Graves' hyperthyroidism. The DNA of the CDR3 is TGCAGTGCTCCGAGTGCCTCTAGCGGGGGTCGCTCCTACGAGCAGTACTTC. This translates into CSAPSASSGGRSYEQYF.